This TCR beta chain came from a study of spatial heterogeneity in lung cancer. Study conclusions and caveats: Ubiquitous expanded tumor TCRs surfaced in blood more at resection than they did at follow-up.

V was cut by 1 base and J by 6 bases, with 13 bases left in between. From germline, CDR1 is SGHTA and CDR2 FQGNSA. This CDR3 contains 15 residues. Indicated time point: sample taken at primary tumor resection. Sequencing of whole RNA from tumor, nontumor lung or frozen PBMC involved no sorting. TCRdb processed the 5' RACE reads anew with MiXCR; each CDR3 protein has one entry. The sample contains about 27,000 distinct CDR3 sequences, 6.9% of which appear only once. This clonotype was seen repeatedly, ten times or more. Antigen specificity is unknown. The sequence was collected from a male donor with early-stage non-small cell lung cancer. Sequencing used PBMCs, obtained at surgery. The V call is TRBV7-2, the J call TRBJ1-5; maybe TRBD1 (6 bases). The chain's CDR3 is CASSLGQVGVQPQHF. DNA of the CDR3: TGTGCCAGCAGCTTAGGACAGGTCGGTGTTCAGCCCCAGCATTTT.